The next 27 T cell receptor beta chains were all read from a single sample in a study of metastatic and nonmetastatic thyroid tumors. No treatment had been given to any patient before thyroid surgery. TCRdb re-analyzed the PCR reads using MiXCR. The repertoire holds around 25,000 clones, with about 26% as singletons. The sequenced sample consisted of blood. Receptor source: a male donor with papillary thyroid cancer or a benign thyroid nodule (not recorded which). Some clones in this sample may be carry-over from other donors' samples.

V usage is TRBV6-4 and J usage is TRBJ2-1; 9 positions match TRBD1. J gave up 3 bases and V 10 bases, and 10 bases lay outside the gene matches. This CDR3 comprises 15 residues. Germline V gene sequence: CDR1 MRHNA, CDR2 SNTAGT. CDR3: CATSEQGADYNEQFF. In DNA form, the CDR3 reads TGTGCCACCTCCGAACAGGGGGCGGACTACAATGAGCAGTTCTTC.

This chain connects TRBV6-1 to TRBJ2-1; TRBD2 is a possible D gene (5 bases). The CDR3 contains 13 residues. Germline V gene sequence: CDR1 MNHNS, CDR2 SASEGT. Trimming removed 3 bases at V and 7 bases at J, with 10 bases between. The CDR3 is CASSDMRENEQFF. For the CDR3, the DNA is TGTGCCAGCAGTGATATGAGGGAAAATGAGCAGTTCTTC.

The table lists this clone with many counts. This chain uses TRBV4-1 with TRBJ1-6; no reliable D call. The length of the CDR3 is 12 residues. Trimming removed 3 bases from V and 6 bases from J, with 3 bases in between. Germline lookup yields CDR1 MGHRA and CDR2 YSYEKL. This chain's CDR3 is CASSQGNSPLHF. In DNA form, the CDR3 reads TGCGCCAGCAGCCAGGGTAATTCACCCCTCCACTTT.

The table lists this clone with many counts. The chain is built from TRBV28 and TRBJ2-3; D is unresolved. V lost 0 bases to trimming and J lost 8 bases, with 12 bases between them. The CDR3 has 14 amino acids. Germline lookup yields CDR1 MDHEN and CDR2 SYDVKM. CDR3 in amino acids: CASSLWWPGSTQYF. The CDR3 DNA reads TGTGCCAGCAGTTTATGGTGGCCTGGCAGTACGCAGTATTTT.

This chain joins TRBV4-1 and TRBJ1-6; 7 bases align to TRBD1. The CDR3 is made up of 15 amino acids. J gave up 5 bases and V 2 bases, and 3 bases lay outside the gene matches. Per germline, CDR1 MGHRA and CDR2 YSYEKL. For the CDR3, the DNA is TGCGCCAGCAGCCAAATCGGGACAGATAATTCACCCCTCCACTTT. Its protein product is CASSQIGTDNSPLHF.

To note about this clone: Given the absence of the conserved phenylalanine or tryptophan at the CDR3 end, a read error is likely. V gene TRBV28 combines with J gene TRBJ1-2; D not certain. V was shortened by 7 bases and J by 9 bases, with 12 bases between the two germline ends. Germline V CDR1 and CDR2: MDHEN, SYDVKM. This CDR3 contains 11 residues. The CDR3 DNA reads as TGTGCCAGCACCTCGTGGGAACGCTACACCTTA. This encodes CASTSWERYTL.

On this clone: Germline is not matched at one junction end, which may reflect a read error. The genes are TRBV6-2 or TRBV6-3 and TRBJ2-1; 7 bases are shared with TRBD2. The V gene's germline CDR1 is MNHEY and CDR2 SVGEGT. The CDR3 is made up of 15 amino acids. CDR3 nucleotides: TGTGCCAGCAGTGGGCTAGCGGCAGGGCCCGATGATCAGTTCTTC. This codes for CASSGLAAGPDDQFF.

This clone was found many times. The V gene is TRBV19, the J gene TRBJ1-5; D may be TRBD1 (5 bases). The CDR3 has 16 amino acids. V was clipped by 3 bases and J by 5 bases, with 17 bases between them. CDR1 is LNHDA and CDR2 is SQIVND in the germline V gene (reference sequence). The CDR3 DNA reads TGTGCCAGTAGTATGGCGTCAGGGCGATATGATCAGCCCCAGCATTTT. It encodes CASSMASGRYDQPQHF.

In this sample, this clone turned up many times. J is TRBJ2-7 and V is TRBV7-2; D not resolved. V was pared by 5 bases and J by 3 bases, with 11 bases between. Germline V gene data show CDR1 as SGHTA and CDR2 as FQGNSA. This CDR3 contains 13 residues. The CDR3 sequence: CASSPTPIYEQYF. CDR3 coding DNA: TGTGCCAGCAGCCCAACCCCCATCTACGAGCAGTACTTC.

This clone was detected a few times. This chain links TRBV6-1 with TRBJ2-7; D may be TRBD1 (6 bases). The CDR3 has 15 residues. Germline CDR1 MNHNS, CDR2 SASEGT. Deletions cut 7 bases from V and 2 bases from J, with 18 bases between. The CDR3 DNA is TGTGCCAGCACTGACGCTGGACAGCTCCCCTACGAGCAGTACTTC. Its translation: CASTDAGQLPYEQYF.

The chain employs TRBV20-1 and TRBJ2-7; 9 bases match TRBD1. This CDR3 has 13 residues. Germline V gene data show CDR1 as DFQATT and CDR2 as SNEGSKA (reference sequence). With V trimmed by 7 bases and J by 0 bases, 4 bases remained unmatched. The CDR3 sequence is CSGGQGFSYEQYF. The CDR3 DNA reads TGCAGTGGAGGACAGGGGTTCTCCTACGAGCAGTACTTC.

This clone was seen more than once but under ten times. This chain uses TRBV19 with TRBJ2-7; D gene uncertain. The CDR3 runs 15 residues. The germline V gene encodes CDR1 LNHDA and CDR2 SQIVND (reference sequence). Between the trimmed V and J ends, which lost 3 bases and 2 bases, there was a span of 14 bases. CDR3 coding DNA: TGTGCCAGTAGTATCCAACCTTATGGCCCCTACGAGCAGTACTTC. It codes for CASSIQPYGPYEQYF.

In regard to this clone: An end of the junction does not agree with germline; a read error may underlie this. The chain carries TRBV7-8 and TRBJ2-6, with unresolved D. The CDR3 covers 16 residues. Per the germline V gene, CDR1 is SGHVS and CDR2 is FQNEAQ. DNA for the CDR3: TGTGCCGGCAGCTTGGACGGCAGTGGTAGGGCCAACGTCCTGACTTTC. The encoded protein is CAGSLDGSGRANVLTF. Filled out from reference TRBV7-8 and TRBJ2-6, the complete variable domain reads GAGVSQSPRYKVAKRGQDVALRCDPISGHVSLFWYQQALGQGPEFLTYFQNEAQLDKSGLPSDRFFAERPEGSVSTLKIQRTQQEDSAVYLCAGSLDGSGRANVLTFGAGSRLTVL.

With regard to this clone: At one end the junction does not follow the germline gene, possibly because of a read error. The chain carries TRBV9 and TRBJ2-3; 7 bases fit TRBD2. The length of the CDR3 is 15 residues. The germline CDR1 and CDR2 sequences are SGDLS and YYNGEE. The CDR3 DNA sequence: TGTGCCAGCAGCGTCAGCGGGACTCCTACAGATACGCAGTTTTTT. It encodes CASSVSGTPTDTQFF.

This clone was seen a single time. The rearrangement links TRBV11-1 to TRBJ2-2, with TRBD1 matching 7 bases. CDR1 is SGHAT, CDR2 FQDESV, per germline (reference sequence). Unmatched junction bases numbered 4, after V lost 0 bases and J lost 6 bases. The CDR3 runs to 15 residues. CDR3 residues: CASSLAQGFAGELFF. The CDR3 coding sequence is TGTGCCAGCAGCTTAGCACAGGGGTTTGCCGGGGAGCTGTTTTTT.

This clone was counted ten times or more. The V call is TRBV3-1, the J call TRBJ1-6; 7 nucleotides align to TRBD1. Germline CDR1 and CDR2: LGHDT and YNNKEL (reference sequence). This CDR3 has 15 residues. V dropped 1 base and J dropped 7; count of bases not matched to a gene: 4. The CDR3 loop is CASSQGDSTNSPLHF. The CDR3 region has the DNA TGTGCCAGCAGCCAAGGGGACAGTACCAATTCACCCCTCCACTTT. Combining the CDR3 with reference TRBV3-1 and TRBJ1-6 gives the whole variable domain DTAVSQTPKYLVTQMGNDKSIKCEQNLGHDTMYWYKQDSKKFLKIMFSYNNKELIINETVPNRFSPKSPDKAHLNLHINSLELGDSAVYFCASSQGDSTNSPLHFGNGTRLTVT.

The chain links TRBV11-1 to TRBJ2-7; 7 positions agree with TRBD2. The length of the CDR3 is 16 residues. Germline V lookup: CDR1 SGHAT, CDR2 FQDESV (reference sequence). With 5 bases clipped from V and 2 bases from J, the junction kept 12 bases outside the gene matches. CDR3 residues: CASSVGGSGTTYEQYF. The CDR3 DNA follows: TGTGCCAGCAGCGTCGGGGGGAGCGGAACTACCTACGAGCAGTACTTC.

This clone rates as medium-sized. Other nucleotide sequences in the sample specify the same CDR3. This rearrangement joins TRBV20-1 to TRBJ2-7, with D tentatively TRBD1 (5 bases). CDR1 is DFQATT and CDR2 is SNEGSKA in the germline V gene (reference sequence). The ends were cut back, 7 bases at V and 5 bases at J, with 12 bases in the middle. The CDR3 contains 11 residues. The CDR3 spells CSVKGLDEQYF. The CDR3 DNA reads as TGCAGTGTAAAGGGGCTGGACGAGCAGTACTTC.

By sample fraction, this clone is medium-sized. The chain has TRBV20-1 and TRBJ2-7; D perhaps matches TRBD1 (6 bases). CDR1 and CDR2 from the germline V gene are DFQATT and SNEGSKA (reference sequence). V was shortened by 6 bases and J by 4 bases, with 10 bases between the two germline ends. The CDR3 spans 11 residues. The CDR3 spells CSAPDSYEQYF. The CDR3 nucleotides read TGCAGTGCACCGGACAGTTACGAGCAGTACTTC.

This clone was counted many times. The sample carries other DNA sequences with the same CDR3. The chain combines TRBV12-3 or TRBV12-4 with TRBJ2-6; D is ambiguous. The V end was cut by 6 bases, the J end by 0 bases, with 6 bases between. The CDR3 contains 14 residues. DNA of the CDR3: TGTGCCAGCAGCGCCCCCTCTGGGGCCAACGTCCTGACTTTC. As protein: CASSAPSGANVLTF.

This clone is medium-sized in the sample. The chain is built from TRBV20-1 and TRBJ2-7, with 12 bases lining up with TRBD2. Looked up from germline, CDR1 is DFQATT and CDR2 is SNEGSKA (reference sequence). Trimming at V came to 2 bases and at J to 4 bases, leaving 6 bases not matched to a gene. This CDR3 contains 15 residues. The CDR3 coding sequence is TGCAGTGCTAGACCTCCTCTAGCGGGAGGGTACGAGCAGTACTTC. Its protein is CSARPPLAGGYEQYF.

By its share, this clone is medium-sized. The rearrangement links TRBV7-2 to TRBJ2-7; 9 nucleotides line up with TRBD2. The germline V gene encodes CDR1 SGHTA and CDR2 FQGNSA. V gave up 5 bases and J gave up 0 bases; unmatched junction bases: 11. The CDR3 consists of 17 residues. The CDR3 here is CASSLPLTSGSSYEQYF. The CDR3 nucleotides read TGTGCCAGCAGCCTCCCTTTGACTAGCGGTAGCTCCTACGAGCAGTACTTC.

This clone has only a few counts. One end of the junction is discordant with germline, which a read error may explain. V gene TRBV11-1 combines with J gene TRBJ2-7; D possibly uses TRBD1 or TRBD2 (6 bases each). CDR1 and CDR2 (germline): SGHAT, FQDESV (reference sequence). The CDR3 has 17 amino acids. CDR3 in amino acids: CASSLYGRGTWAGEQYF. In DNA, the CDR3 is TGTGCCAGTAGCTTATATGGCCGGGGGACATGGGCAGGCGAGCAGTACTTC.

Remarks on this clone: A read error may account for a junction end that differs from germline. V is TRBV7-2 and J is TRBJ2-2; weak D call: TRBD2 (5 bases). The CDR3 spans 13 residues. The germline CDR1 and CDR2 sequences are SGHTA and FQGNSA. CDR3 sequence: CVSSLARSGELFF. The CDR3, as DNA: TGTGTCAGCAGCTTAGCGCGGTCCGGGGAGCTGTTTTTT.

A few counts support this clone. The chain links TRBV6-4 to TRBJ2-3; no clear D. The V and J ends lost 3 bases and 2 bases respectively, with 12 bases between them. The CDR3 covers 15 residues. CDR1 is MRHNA and CDR2 is SNTAGT in the germline V gene. In nucleotides, the CDR3 is TGTGCCAGCAGTGAGTCCCTTGGGCACACAGATACGCAGTATTTT. It codes for CASSESLGHTDTQYF.

This clone showed up just once. A read error is likely, as this CDR3 ends without the conserved phenylalanine or tryptophan. CDR3 nucleotides: TGTGACAGCAGCTTCATCAGCGGCCTTACCTCCTACGAGCAGTACTAC. This translates into CDSSFISGLTSYEQYY. The V gene is TRBV11-2, the J gene TRBJ2-7, with D tentatively TRBD2 (5 bases). Germline V gene data show CDR1 as SGHAT and CDR2 as FQNNGV. The CDR3 is 16 amino acids.

This clone appeared once. This chain connects TRBV30 to TRBJ2-7, with D possibly TRBD1 on 6 matching bases. This CDR3 has 13 amino acids. CDR1 and CDR2 (germline): GTSNPN, SVGIG (reference sequence). Trimming shortened V by 4 bases and J by 10 bases, and 20 bases separated the two germline ends. CDR3 residues: CAWNTPTGGTQYF. DNA for the CDR3: TGTGCCTGGAACACTCCAACTGGTGGGACACAGTACTTC.